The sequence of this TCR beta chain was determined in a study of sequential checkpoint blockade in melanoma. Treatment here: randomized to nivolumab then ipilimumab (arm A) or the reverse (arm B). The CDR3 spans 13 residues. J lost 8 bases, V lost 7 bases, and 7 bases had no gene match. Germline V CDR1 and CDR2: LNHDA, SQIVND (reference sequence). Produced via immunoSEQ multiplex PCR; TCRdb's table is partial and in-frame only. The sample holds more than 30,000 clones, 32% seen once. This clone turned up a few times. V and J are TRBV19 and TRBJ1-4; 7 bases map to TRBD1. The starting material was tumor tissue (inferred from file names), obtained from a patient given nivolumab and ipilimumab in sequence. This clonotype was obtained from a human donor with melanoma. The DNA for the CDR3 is TGTGCCAGTACCCGGACAGGAGGAGAAAAACTGTTTTTT. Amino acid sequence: CASTRTGGEKLFF. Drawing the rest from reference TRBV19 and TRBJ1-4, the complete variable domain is DGGITQSPKYLFRKEGQNVTLSCEQNLNHDAMYWYRQDPGQGLRLIYYSQIVNDFQKGDIAEGYSVSREKKESFPLTVTSAQKNPTAFYLCASTRTGGEKLFFGSGTQLSVL.